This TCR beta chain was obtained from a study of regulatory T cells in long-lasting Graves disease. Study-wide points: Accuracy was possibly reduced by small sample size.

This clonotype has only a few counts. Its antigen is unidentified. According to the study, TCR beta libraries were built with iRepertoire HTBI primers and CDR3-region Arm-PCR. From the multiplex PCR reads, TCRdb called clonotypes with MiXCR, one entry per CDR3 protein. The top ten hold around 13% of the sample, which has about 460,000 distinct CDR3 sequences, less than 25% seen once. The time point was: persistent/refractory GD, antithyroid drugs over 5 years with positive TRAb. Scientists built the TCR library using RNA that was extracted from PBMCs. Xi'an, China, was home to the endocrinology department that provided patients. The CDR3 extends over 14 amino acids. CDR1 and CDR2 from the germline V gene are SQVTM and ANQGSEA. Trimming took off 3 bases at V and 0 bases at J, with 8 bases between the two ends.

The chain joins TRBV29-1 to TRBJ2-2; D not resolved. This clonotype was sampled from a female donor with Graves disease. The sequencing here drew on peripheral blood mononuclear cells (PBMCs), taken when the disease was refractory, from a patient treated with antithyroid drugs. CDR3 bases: TGCAGCGTTGAGTCGCAGCCGAACACCGGGGAGCTGTTTTTT. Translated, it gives CSVESQPNTGELFF.